This TCR beta chain came from a study of early stage breast cancer tumors. Study-wide findings and caveats: Tumor and normal breast were distinguished via blood comparison in about 90% of the 16 patients.

The germline V gene has CDR1 LNHNV and CDR2 YYDKDF (reference sequence). CDR3 length equals 13 residues. V was cut by 0 bases and J by 9 bases, with 12 bases left in between. Regarding this clone: Its target is unknown.

TCRdb keeps only in-frame clones here, not all; method: immunoSEQ multiplex PCR. Of about 9,600 clones in the sample, 64% were seen once. The receptor's source is a person aged 60 to 70 with breast cancer. The specimen sequenced was breast tumor tissue. The chain has TRBV15 and TRBJ2-7; D assignment may be TRBD1 or TRBD2 (6 bases each). CDR3 in DNA: TGTGCCACCAGCAGAGATGAGGGGGGCCGGCAGTACTTC. Amino acids: CATSRDEGGRQYF.